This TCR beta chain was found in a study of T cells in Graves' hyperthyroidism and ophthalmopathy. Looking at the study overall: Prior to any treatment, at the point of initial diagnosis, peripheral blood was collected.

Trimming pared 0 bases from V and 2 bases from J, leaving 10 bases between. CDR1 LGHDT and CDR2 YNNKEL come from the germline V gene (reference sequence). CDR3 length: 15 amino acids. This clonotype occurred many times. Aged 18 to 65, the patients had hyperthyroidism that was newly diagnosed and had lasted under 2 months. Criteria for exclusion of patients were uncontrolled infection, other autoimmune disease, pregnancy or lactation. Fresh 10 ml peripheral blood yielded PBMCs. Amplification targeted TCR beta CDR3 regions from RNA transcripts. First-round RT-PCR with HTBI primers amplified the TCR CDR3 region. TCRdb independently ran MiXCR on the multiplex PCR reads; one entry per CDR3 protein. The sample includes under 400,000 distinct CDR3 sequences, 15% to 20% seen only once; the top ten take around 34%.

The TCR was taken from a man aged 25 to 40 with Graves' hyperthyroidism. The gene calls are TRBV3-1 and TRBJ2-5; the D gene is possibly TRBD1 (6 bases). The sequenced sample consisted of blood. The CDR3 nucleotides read TGTGCCAGCAGCCAAGACGACAGGTTGCAAGAGACCCAGTACTTC. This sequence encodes CASSQDDRLQETQYF.